This TCR beta chain is from a study of T-cell memory formation after mild COVID-19. Whole-study context: Clustering of TCRs was largely donor specific.

Regarding the study as a whole: Some responding clones appeared in pre-infection memory, suggesting cross-reactive memory joined. The study found balanced CD4/CD8 in clones contracting day 15 to 85 and a CD4+ lean in later expanders. Specificity for SARS-CoV-2 was not confirmed among the second-wave clones peaking on day 37.

Germline V lookup: CDR1 SEHNR, CDR2 FQNEAQ (reference sequence). This CDR3 is 15 amino acids long. Losses at the gene ends were 5 bases for V and 6 bases for J; bases not matched to a gene: 7. With respect to this clonotype: The antigen is not known.

A single record per CDR3 protein comes from TCRdb applying MiXCR to the 5' RACE reads. This table has hundreds of thousands of distinct CDR3 sequences, 15% appearing once. The rearrangement links TRBV7-9 to TRBJ2-2; 9 bases match TRBD2. The sequencing sample was made of PBMCs or a T cell subset sorted from them (not recorded which). This TCR derives from an adult woman who had mild COVID-19 (a few samples of this study predate the infection). Cell type and time point are not known. CDR3 coding DNA: TGTGCCAGCAGCCCACCGGGACTAGCATCCGGGGAGCTGTTTTTT. Translated, it gives CASSPPGLASGELFF.